What follows are 28 T cell receptor beta chains derived from one specimen sequenced in a study of blood T cell repertoires in COVID-19. The repertoire was sequenced with immunoSEQ multiplex PCR; TCRdb's copy has only in-frame clones and lacks some. In the table there are 90,000 to 150,000 clones, about 79% of which are singletons. Sequenced material: peripheral blood. The receptors were sampled from an elderly woman with acute or convalescent COVID-19.

The chain recombines TRBV2 with TRBJ1-5; D is ambiguous. This CDR3 region has 14 residues. Looked up from germline, CDR1 is SNHLY and CDR2 is FYNNEI. V lost 7 bases to trimming and J lost 2 bases, with 12 bases between them. CDR3 loop: CASKKLEGNQPQHF. The DNA of the CDR3 is TGTGCCAGCAAGAAACTTGAGGGCAATCAGCCCCAGCATTTT.

V gene TRBV2 combines with J gene TRBJ1-5; no clear D gene. From germline, CDR1 is SNHLY and CDR2 FYNNEI. V was trimmed by 2 bases and J by 7 bases, leaving 12 bases between them. The CDR3 runs 14 residues. The DNA of the CDR3 is TGTGCCAGCAGTGAACGGCAGGTCCAGCAGCCCCAGCATTTT. Amino acid sequence: CASSERQVQQPQHF. Full variable domain (remainder filled in from reference TRBV2 and TRBJ1-5): EPEVTQTPSHQVTQMGQEVILRCVPISNHLYFYWYRQILGQKVEFLVSFYNNEISEKSEIFDDQFSVERPDGSNFTLKIRSTKLEDSAMYFCASSERQVQQPQHFGDGTRLSIL.

This clone was counted only a few times. This chain connects TRBV28 to TRBJ2-1; 9 positions agree with TRBD2. Germline V lookup: CDR1 MDHEN, CDR2 SYDVKM. With 5 bases clipped from V and 9 bases from J, the junction kept 11 bases outside the gene matches. The CDR3 spans 15 residues. CDR3 in amino acids: CASSPPGLARGEQFF. The DNA for the CDR3 is TGTGCCAGCAGTCCACCGGGACTAGCAAGAGGTGAGCAGTTCTTC.

J is TRBJ2-4 and V is TRBV7-9; TRBD1 aligns across 7 bases. After removal of 5 bases from V and 4 bases from J, the junction contained 8 bases not matched to a gene. Germline CDR1 is SEHNR and CDR2 is FQNEAQ (reference sequence). This CDR3 contains 15 residues. The CDR3 spells CASSAPGTEKNIQYF. DNA for the CDR3: TGTGCCAGCAGCGCTCCCGGGACAGAGAAAAACATTCAGTACTTC.

This chain joins TRBV7-3 and TRBJ1-1, with D uncertain. The CDR3 runs to 13 residues. V was cut by 6 bases and J by 0 bases, with 8 bases left in between. Germline CDR1 is SGHTA and CDR2 is FQGTGA. In nucleotides, the CDR3 is TGTGCCAGCAGGGAGGGCATGAACACTGAAGCTTTCTTT. Translation: CASREGMNTEAFF.

J is TRBJ1-1 and V is TRBV5-1; the D is unclear. Between the trimmed V and J ends, which lost 0 bases and 2 bases, there was a span of 5 bases. Germline CDR1 and CDR2: SGHRS and YFSETQ. There are 13 residues in the CDR3. DNA of the CDR3: TGCGCCAGCAGCTTGGGAGCTAACACTGAAGCTTTCTTT. Protein: CASSLGANTEAFF.

This clone was observed once. The gene calls are TRBV12-3 or TRBV12-4 and TRBJ1-1; possible D gene TRBD1, 5 bases. CDR3 length: 13 amino acids. Trimming removed 3 bases at V and 3 bases at J, with 8 bases between. As DNA, the CDR3 is TGTGCCAGCAGTTTGGTACAGGACACTGAAGCTTTCTTT. This translates into CASSLVQDTEAFF.

The chain recombines TRBV29-1 with TRBJ2-1; 7 positions agree with TRBD1. Trimming cost V 3 bases and J 6 bases; bases outside gene matches: 11. Germline lookup yields CDR1 SQVTM and CDR2 ANQGSEA. This CDR3 region has 15 residues. CDR3 in amino acids: CSVDTRGLEGNEQFF. The CDR3 coding sequence is TGCAGCGTTGATACCAGGGGGTTAGAGGGCAATGAGCAGTTCTTC.

V and J are TRBV6-5 and TRBJ1-4; D may be TRBD1 (6 bases). Germline V CDR1 and CDR2: MNHEY, SVGAGI. With 4 bases removed from V and 7 bases from J, the gap between germline ends came to 13 bases. The CDR3 covers 14 residues. CDR3 nucleotide sequence: TGTGCCAGCAGTTCCAGGGGCTTGAGTGAAAAACTGTTTTTT. Protein product: CASSSRGLSEKLFF.

This chain connects TRBV7-6 to TRBJ2-2; a weak D match, TRBD1 (5 bases). V lost 3 bases and J 3 bases, leaving 8 bases between the germline ends. Per the germline V gene, CDR1 is SGHVS and CDR2 is FNYEAQ. The CDR3 loop spans 14 amino acids. The CDR3 reads CASSFGRDTGELFF. The CDR3 nucleotides read TGTGCCAGCAGCTTCGGCAGGGACACCGGGGAGCTGTTTTTT. Looking up the rest from reference TRBV7-6 and TRBJ2-2 gives the full variable domain: GAGVSQSPRYKVTKRGQDVALRCDPISGHVSLYWYRQALGQGPEFLTYFNYEAQQDKSGLPNDRFSAERPEGSISTLTIQRTEQRDSAMYRCASSFGRDTGELFFGEGSRLTVL.

The chain is built from TRBV6-4 and TRBJ1-1; no clear D. The V end lost 0 bases, the J end lost 1 base, and 6 bases lay between the germline ends. From germline, CDR1 is MRHNA and CDR2 SNTAGT. The CDR3 is 14 residues long. The CDR3 sequence is CASSDSEGNTEAFF. The CDR3 DNA sequence: TGTGCCAGCAGTGACTCAGAGGGGAACACTGAAGCTTTCTTT.

J is TRBJ1-1 and V is TRBV4-2, with 7 bases that match TRBD1. With V trimmed by 0 bases and J by 4 bases, 11 bases remained unmatched. CDR3 length equals 17 residues. Germline CDR1 is LGHNA and CDR2 is YNFKEQ. The CDR3 spells CASSQDSQGKRGTEAFF. In DNA, the CDR3 is TGTGCCAGCAGCCAAGACTCACAGGGGAAGAGGGGCACTGAAGCTTTCTTT.

The chain joins TRBV3-1 (or the pseudogene TRBV3-2) to TRBJ1-1, with 7 bases aligning to TRBD1. After removal of 4 bases from V and 4 bases from J, the junction contained 9 bases not matched to a gene. The CDR3 loop spans 15 amino acids. Germline assignment: CDR1 LGHDT and CDR2 YNNKEL (reference sequence). The CDR3 here is CASSPLRTGGTEAFF. The CDR3, as DNA: TGTGCCAGCAGCCCTCTCAGGACAGGTGGCACTGAAGCTTTCTTT.

The chain employs TRBV5-1 and TRBJ2-1, with TRBD2 matching over 9 bases. V shed 0 bases, J shed 0 bases, and the junction held 10 bases outside the gene matches. Germline loops: CDR1 SGHRS, CDR2 YFSETQ. The CDR3 runs to 19 residues. For the CDR3, the DNA is TGCGCCAGCAGCTTGGGGCCTAGCGGGGCCCAAAGCTCCTACAATGAGCAGTTCTTC. Its protein product is CASSLGPSGAQSSYNEQFF.

V is TRBV7-2 and J is TRBJ2-7; the D gene is possibly TRBD2 (5 bases). The germline V gene encodes CDR1 SGHTA and CDR2 FQGNSA. The CDR3 is 14 amino acids. V lost 3 bases and J 4 bases, leaving 13 bases between the germline ends. The CDR3 nucleotides are TGTGCCAGCAGCTTGAGTCTAGCTGCTTACGAGCAGTACTTC. Amino acids: CASSLSLAAYEQYF.

V gene TRBV19 combines with J gene TRBJ2-5; possible D gene TRBD2, 6 bases. Trimming removed 5 bases at V and 4 bases at J, with 11 bases between. The CDR3 has 13 residues. Looked up from germline, CDR1 is LNHDA and CDR2 is SQIVND (reference sequence). CDR3 coding DNA: TGTGCCAGTAGTTCGCGGGGTGGAGAGACCCAGTACTTC. This gives the protein CASSSRGGETQYF.

The chain combines TRBV5-5 with TRBJ2-1, with 7 bases identical to TRBD2. CDR1 and CDR2 from the germline V gene are SGHKS and YYEKEE (reference sequence). This CDR3 comprises 18 residues. The trim removed 0 bases at V and 8 bases at J, leaving 17 bases unmatched. The CDR3 region has the DNA TGTGCCAGCAGCTTGGGGGGTGGGAGGGCCATGTCCATATATGAGCAGTTCTTC. This translates into CASSLGGGRAMSIYEQFF.

Note on this clone: This CDR3 is also generated by other DNA sequences in the sample. The chain has TRBV27 and TRBJ2-5; D possibly corresponds to TRBD2 (6 bases). V lost 3 bases to trimming and J lost 2 bases, with 7 bases between them. In germline, CDR1 is MNHEY, CDR2 SMNVEV (reference sequence). This CDR3 region has 13 residues. CDR3 in amino acids: CASSFGGQETQYF. The CDR3, as DNA: TGTGCCAGCAGTTTTGGGGGGCAAGAGACCCAGTACTTC.

V is TRBV4-3 and J is TRBJ2-2; the match to TRBD1 covers 8 bases. Germline V CDR1 and CDR2: LGHNA, YSLEER. V lost 2 bases, J lost 3 bases, and 5 bases stayed unmatched. This CDR3 region has 16 residues. The CDR3 nucleotides read TGCGCCAGCAGCCAACACAGGGGGTCTGACACCGGGGAGCTGTTTTTT. Translated, it gives CASSQHRGSDTGELFF.

The chain links TRBV4-1 to TRBJ1-2; TRBD1 matches 8 bases. The CDR3 is 16 residues long. Trimming took 3 bases from V and 3 from J; bases not matched to a gene: 9. Germline V lookup: CDR1 MGHRA, CDR2 YSYEKL. CDR3 region: CASSQTTGESDYGYTF. The CDR3 DNA sequence: TGCGCCAGCAGCCAGACGACAGGGGAGTCGGACTATGGCTACACCTTC.

This clone was seen only a few times. This chain uses TRBV7-3 with TRBJ1-1; no clear D. V was trimmed by 2 bases and J by 0 bases, leaving 16 bases between them. The CDR3 contains 17 residues. CDR1 is SGHTA, CDR2 FQGTGA, per germline. In DNA form, the CDR3 reads TGTGCCAGCAGCTTATTTGCGGGTCCGGAACTGAACACTGAAGCTTTCTTT. Translation: CASSLFAGPELNTEAFF.

The chain links TRBV11-2 to TRBJ1-4; the match to TRBD1 covers 8 bases. J gave up 8 bases and V 6 bases, and 5 bases lay outside the gene matches. Germline-derived CDR1 and CDR2 are SGHAT and FQNNGV. This CDR3 comprises 13 residues. The CDR3 protein is CASRSTGEEKLFF. CDR3 sequence (DNA): TGTGCCAGCAGGTCGACAGGGGAAGAAAAACTGTTTTTT.

This chain connects TRBV19 to TRBJ2-1; D ambiguous. Trimming shortened V by 2 bases and J by 5 bases, and 4 bases separated the two germline ends. CDR1 LNHDA and CDR2 SQIVND come from the germline V gene (reference sequence). The CDR3 sequence is 12 residues long. The DNA for the CDR3 is TGTGCCAGTAGTATACTAAACAATGAGCAGTTCTTC. It translates to CASSILNNEQFF.

This clone was picked up a small number of times. The chain joins TRBV19 to TRBJ1-1; D might be TRBD1 (5 bases). The CDR3 has 13 amino acids. The V gene lost 9 bases and the J gene lost 0 bases, with 11 bases spanning the gap. The germline V gene has CDR1 LNHDA and CDR2 SQIVND (reference sequence). The DNA of the CDR3 is TGTGCCAGAGAACAGGTCATGAACACTGAAGCTTTCTTT. It translates to CAREQVMNTEAFF.

The rearrangement joins TRBV7-2 to TRBJ1-1; weak D call: TRBD1 (5 bases). The V end lost 2 bases, the J end lost 1 base, and 11 bases lay between the germline ends. The CDR3 extends over 15 amino acids. From germline, CDR1 is SGHTA and CDR2 FQGNSA. CDR3: CASSLYGGSNTEAFF. The CDR3 bases are TGTGCCAGCAGCTTATATGGGGGGTCGAACACTGAAGCTTTCTTT.

The genes are TRBV30 and TRBJ2-1; TRBD2 matches 10 bases. Germline assignment: CDR1 GTSNPN and CDR2 SVGIG (reference sequence). This CDR3 comprises 17 residues. V was pared by 1 base and J by 7 bases, with 13 bases of the junction left unmatched. CDR3 loop: CAWSGIVRTSGLNEQFF. CDR3 sequence (DNA): TGTGCCTGGAGTGGGATTGTTAGGACTAGCGGACTAAATGAGCAGTTCTTC.

On this clone: Other DNA sequences of this sample code for an identical CDR3. The chain uses TRBV7-2 and TRBJ2-7; 10 positions agree with TRBD1. Germline V CDR1 and CDR2: SGHTA, FQGNSA. V shed 5 bases, J shed 4 bases, and the junction held 5 bases outside the gene matches. CDR3 length: 14 residues. CDR3 in DNA: TGTGCCAGCAGCCTTGGGGGACAGGGGTACGAGCAGTACTTC. Translation: CASSLGGQGYEQYF. Variable domain in full (rest from reference TRBV7-2 and TRBJ2-7): GAGVSQSPSNKVTEKGKDVELRCDPISGHTALYWYRQSLGQGLEFLIYFQGNSAPDKSGLPSDRFSAERTGGSVSTLTIQRTQQEDSAVYLCASSLGGQGYEQYFGPGTRLTVT.

V is TRBV28 and J is TRBJ2-7; D possibly corresponds to TRBD2 (5 bases). Trimming shortened V by 8 bases and J by 0 bases, and 17 bases separated the two germline ends. The CDR3 runs 15 residues. Per germline, CDR1 MDHEN and CDR2 SYDVKM. CDR3 nucleotide sequence: TGTGCCAGCTGCCGTAGGTCGGGGAGCTCCTACGAGCAGTACTTC. It yields the protein CASCRRSGSSYEQYF.